This entry lists 31 T cell receptor beta chains sequenced from one sample in a study of cytomegalovirus exposure and HLA in healthy donors. The study ran its PCR with 60 Vbeta and 13 Jbeta primers. Sequencing was performed with immunoSEQ multiplex PCR; in TCRdb, only in-frame clones are kept and a portion is missing. This table has around 130,000 clones, about 80% appearing once. The specimen sequenced was PBMCs. Every receptor here comes from a boy aged 2 to 10 in good health and CMV-seronegative.

CDR3 nucleotides: TGTGCCAGCAGTGAACTATCCGGGAATTACAATGAGCAGTTCTTC. Its translation: CASSELSGNYNEQFF. J is TRBJ2-1 and V is TRBV6-4; D might be TRBD2 (5 bases). Deletions cut 3 bases from V and 4 bases from J, with 13 bases between. This CDR3 is 15 amino acids long. The germline gives CDR1 MRHNA, CDR2 SNTAGT.

J is TRBJ1-5 and V is TRBV7-2, with 9 bases aligning to TRBD1. After removal of 6 bases from V and 5 bases from J, the junction contained 5 bases not matched to a gene. The CDR3 has 14 amino acids. Germline loops: CDR1 SGHTA, CDR2 FQGNSA. CDR3 DNA sequence: TGTGCCAGCAGTTTTAGACAGGGGGATCAGCCCCAGCATTTT. It specifies CASSFRQGDQPQHF.

This clone was seen more than once but under ten times. CDR3 sequence reads: CASSSTTGGANGYTF. The CDR3 nucleotides are TGTGCCAGCAGTTCTACGACAGGGGGCGCCAATGGCTACACCTTC. The genes are TRBV6-5 and TRBJ1-2; 10 bases map to TRBD1. This CDR3 is built from 15 residues. The V gene end was trimmed by 4 bases and the J gene end by 6 bases; junction bases not matched to a gene: 8. Germline lookup yields CDR1 MNHEY and CDR2 SVGAGI.

The chain carries TRBV4-2 and TRBJ2-7; 7 positions match TRBD1. CDR3 length: 13 amino acids. The V gene's germline CDR1 is LGHNA and CDR2 YNFKEQ. Losses at the gene ends were 4 bases for V and 3 bases for J; bases not matched to a gene: 3. Written as DNA, the CDR3 is TGTGCCAGCAGCCTCGACAGGGTCTACGAGCAGTACTTC. This gives the protein CASSLDRVYEQYF.

This chain joins TRBV7-2 and TRBJ1-3, with D possibly matching TRBD1 (5 bases). The germline gives CDR1 SGHTA, CDR2 FQGNSA. The CDR3 contains 13 residues. V dropped 3 bases and J dropped 7 bases, with 10 bases sitting between them. DNA of the CDR3: TGTGCCAGCAGCTTGTGGGGCCTGAACACCATATATTTT. Translating gives CASSLWGLNTIYF.

The DNA of the CDR3 is TGTGCCAGCAGCTTAGACAGGGGGCTTATCTATGGCTACACCTTC. It encodes CASSLDRGLIYGYTF. The chain links TRBV7-9 to TRBJ1-2; 9 bases fit TRBD1. This CDR3 has 15 residues. The V and J ends lost 1 base and 4 bases, in that order; junction bases with no gene match: 4. Per germline, CDR1 SEHNR and CDR2 FQNEAQ (reference sequence).

This chain uses TRBV7-8 with TRBJ2-5; 10 bases match TRBD2. After removal of 5 bases from V and 5 bases from J, the junction contained 8 bases not matched to a gene. CDR1 and CDR2 (germline): SGHVS, FQNEAQ. The CDR3 loop spans 15 amino acids. As DNA, the CDR3 is TGTGCCAGCAGCGGCAGCGGGGGGGATTGGGAGACCCAGTACTTC. It encodes CASSGSGGDWETQYF.

This clone was counted a single time. This chain uses TRBV9 with TRBJ2-5, with D tentatively TRBD2 (6 bases). Germline-derived CDR1 and CDR2 are SGDLS and YYNGEE. CDR3 length: 13 amino acids. With 3 bases removed from V and 3 bases from J, the gap between germline ends came to 9 bases. CDR3: CASSGGGEETQYF. Written as DNA, the CDR3 is TGTGCCAGCAGCGGAGGCGGGGAAGAGACCCAGTACTTC.

This chain uses TRBV30 with TRBJ1-4, with 7 positions matching TRBD1. The V segment lost 3 bases and the J segment 4 bases; nucleotides outside the gene matches: 8. The germline CDR1 and CDR2 sequences are GTSNPN and SVGIG (reference sequence). The CDR3 has 15 residues. In nucleotides, the CDR3 is TGTGCCTGGAGCCATACAGGGGCTTATAATGAAAAACTGTTTTTT. Its translation: CAWSHTGAYNEKLFF.

The rearrangement uses TRBV11-2 and TRBJ1-4; the match to TRBD1 covers 9 bases. Germline values: CDR1 SGHAT, CDR2 FQNNGV. Unmatched junction bases numbered 12, after V lost 5 bases and J lost 8 bases. The CDR3 covers 16 residues. The CDR3: CASSPRGGQGREKLFF. For the CDR3, the DNA is TGTGCCAGCAGCCCCCGAGGGGGACAGGGTCGAGAAAAACTGTTTTTT.

The V and J genes are TRBV27 and TRBJ1-2; perhaps TRBD1 as D (6 bases). The V end lost 5 bases, the J end lost 4 bases, and 14 bases lay between the germline ends. This CDR3 is 14 amino acids long. Germline values: CDR1 MNHEY, CDR2 SMNVEV (reference sequence). The CDR3 is CASSGTDSLYGYTF. In nucleotides, the CDR3 is TGTGCCAGCAGTGGGACGGACAGCCTCTATGGCTACACCTTC.

This chain joins TRBV5-1 and TRBJ2-5, with D unclear. The DNA matches TRBJ2-7 better at its end, which makes the J call doubtful. CDR1 is SGHRS and CDR2 is YFSETQ in the germline V gene. The CDR3 covers 14 residues. CDR3 in DNA: TGCGCCAGCAGCAATTACGGTAGCTCCTACGAGCAGTACTTC. It is translated as CASSNYGSSYEQYF.

The chain employs TRBV19 and TRBJ1-5, with D unresolved. The germline V and J ends were trimmed by 6 bases and 0 bases, with 9 bases remaining between them. CDR3 length equals 14 residues. Germline lookup yields CDR1 LNHDA and CDR2 SQIVND (reference sequence). In nucleotides, the CDR3 is TGTGCCAGTAGCGACTTACATAGCAATCAGCCCCAGCATTTT. Residues: CASSDLHSNQPQHF.

About this clone: The missing conserved phenylalanine or tryptophan at the end of this CDR3 makes a read error likely. The limits of the CDR3 on the DNA are not certain, so only TCRdb's listed CDR3 is given. The V call is TRBV4-3, the J call TRBJ1-1. Inclusive of both ends, the CDR3 amounts to 12 amino acids. Germline CDR1 and CDR2: LGHNA and YSLEER. CDR3 amino acids: CASSQDGPPGSL.

V is TRBV15 and J is TRBJ2-1; a possible D gene is TRBD2 (6 bases). Germline V gene sequence: CDR1 LNHNV, CDR2 YYDKDF (reference sequence). Trimming removed 0 bases at V and 2 bases at J, with 14 bases between. This CDR3 has 17 residues. The CDR3 coding sequence is TGTGCCACCAGCAGAGATAGAAGGGACTTCGCCTACAATGAGCAGTTCTTC. Translation gives CATSRDRRDFAYNEQFF.

This clone appeared a few times. The J gene is TRBJ2-5, the V gene TRBV2, with a possible D match to TRBD1 (7 bases). Per germline, CDR1 SNHLY and CDR2 FYNNEI. V lost 1 base and J lost 2, with 14 bases in between. The CDR3 has 16 amino acids. The CDR3 sequence: CASSEGDREVQETQYF. CDR3 bases: TGTGCCAGCAGTGAAGGAGACAGGGAGGTACAAGAGACCCAGTACTTC.

This clone was seen only a few times. The gene calls are TRBV6-4 and TRBJ2-6; TRBD1 aligns across 7 bases. With V trimmed by 6 bases and J by 1 base, 6 bases remained unmatched. From germline, CDR1 is MRHNA and CDR2 SNTAGT. There are 16 residues in the CDR3. CDR3 amino acids: CASSNTGESGANVLTF. The CDR3 DNA sequence: TGTGCCAGCAGCAATACAGGGGAATCTGGGGCCAACGTCCTGACTTTC.

This chain uses TRBV5-6 with TRBJ2-5; 12 nucleotides match TRBD2. After removal of 5 bases from V and 5 bases from J, the junction contained 13 bases not matched to a gene. CDR3 length: 17 amino acids. Germline V gene sequence: CDR1 SGHDT, CDR2 YYEEEE. The CDR3 DNA reads as TGTGCCAGCAGTTCAGGACTAGCGGGATGCTCCCGGGAGACCCAGTACTTC. Protein product: CASSSGLAGCSRETQYF.

This chain joins TRBV7-9 and TRBJ2-3, with 9 bases aligning to TRBD2. Germline lookup yields CDR1 SEHNR and CDR2 FQNEAQ (reference sequence). V lost 2 bases and J lost 2; bases outside the gene matches: 8. This CDR3 is 17 amino acids long. CDR3 in amino acids: CASSLRSSGDPTDTQYF. The CDR3 nucleotides are TGTGCCAGCAGCTTACGCTCTAGCGGGGACCCCACAGATACGCAGTATTTT.

This clone was seen only a few times. The CDR3 region is CASSINNEQFF. Written as DNA, the CDR3 is TGTGCCAGCAGCATCAACAATGAGCAGTTCTTC. This chain links TRBV7-9 with TRBJ2-1; D gene unclear. The ends were cut back, 5 bases at V and 5 bases at J, with 4 bases in the middle. The CDR3 has 11 residues. Germline values: CDR1 SEHNR, CDR2 FQNEAQ (reference sequence).

The CDR3 region has the DNA TGTGCCAGCAGCTTGGTGTATAGCAATCAGCCCCAGCATTTT. It translates to CASSLVYSNQPQHF. This sequence joins TRBV5-5 and TRBJ1-5; D not certain. Trimming took off 0 bases at V and 0 bases at J, with 4 bases between the two ends. Germline V lookup: CDR1 SGHKS, CDR2 YYEKEE (reference sequence). The CDR3 sequence is 14 residues long. Full variable domain (remainder filled in from reference TRBV5-5 and TRBJ1-5): DAGVTQSPTHLIKTRGQQVTLRCSPISGHKSVSWYQQVLGQGPQFIFQYYEKEERGRGNFPDRFSARQFPNYSSELNVNALLLGDSALYLCASSLVYSNQPQHFGDGTRLSIL.

The chain carries TRBV4-1 and TRBJ1-2; D ambiguous. Trimming removed 5 bases at V and 8 bases at J, with 12 bases between. Germline V CDR1 and CDR2: MGHRA, YSYEKL. The CDR3 totals 12 residues. CDR3 nucleotides: TGCGCCAGCAGCTCCGGGTCCGGCGGCTACACCTTC. It encodes CASSSGSGGYTF.

This clone appeared a single time. V usage is TRBV2 and J usage is TRBJ2-5, with 10 bases matching TRBD2. The germline CDR1 and CDR2 sequences are SNHLY and FYNNEI. The CDR3 has 16 amino acids. J lost 5 bases, V lost 0 bases, and 6 bases had no gene match. CDR3 in amino acids: CASSEAQRGGQETQYF. The CDR3 coding sequence is TGTGCCAGCAGTGAAGCGCAGCGGGGGGGCCAGGAGACCCAGTACTTC.

The J gene is TRBJ1-5, the V gene TRBV2; D possibly corresponds to TRBD1 (6 bases). This CDR3 region has 13 residues. V lost 7 bases to trimming and J lost 4 bases, with 11 bases between them. Germline lookup yields CDR1 SNHLY and CDR2 FYNNEI. CDR3: CASTGGPNQPQHF. Written as DNA, the CDR3 is TGTGCCAGCACGGGGGGCCCTAATCAGCCCCAGCATTTT.

This chain connects TRBV27 to TRBJ2-5, with a tentative D call TRBD2 (7 bases). Germline-derived CDR1 and CDR2 are MNHEY and SMNVEV (reference sequence). Trimming took 4 bases from V and 5 from J, leaving 11 bases between them. This CDR3 comprises 13 residues. Written as DNA, the CDR3 is TGTGCCAGCAGTTGGGGGGGGCGGGAGACCCAGTACTTC. It yields the protein CASSWGGRETQYF.

The J gene is TRBJ2-1, the V gene TRBV7-6, with a weak D call TRBD2 (6 bases). This CDR3 spans 12 amino acids. V was clipped by 4 bases and J by 9 bases, with 10 bases between them. From germline, CDR1 is SGHVS and CDR2 FNYEAQ. Here the CDR3 DNA reads TGTGCCAGCAGCTCGAGGAGGGGTGAGCAGTTCTTC. This translates into CASSSRRGEQFF.

J is TRBJ1-1 and V is TRBV7-9, with 7 nucleotides matching TRBD1. This CDR3 spans 12 amino acids. Germline assignment: CDR1 SEHNR and CDR2 FQNEAQ (reference sequence). The V gene end was trimmed by 4 bases and the J gene end by 7 bases; junction bases not matched to a gene: 3. CDR3: CASSSGQDEAFF. The CDR3 region has the DNA TGTGCCAGCAGCTCCGGACAGGATGAAGCTTTCTTT.

The V and J genes are TRBV23-1 and TRBJ1-2; D perhaps matches TRBD1 (5 bases). TRBV23-1 is noted as an ORF with a role that remains uncertain. The CDR3 covers 14 residues. Between the trimmed V and J ends, which lost 2 bases and 5 bases, there was a span of 12 bases. The CDR3 loop is CASSQPTQEYGYTF. For the CDR3, the DNA is TGCGCCAGCAGTCAACCGACACAGGAATATGGCTACACCTTC.

The chain joins TRBV6-4 to TRBJ2-3; weak D call: TRBD2 (6 bases). The V and J ends lost 3 bases and 4 bases respectively, with 11 bases between them. CDR3 size: 14 residues. CDR1 and CDR2 (germline): MRHNA, SNTAGT. This CDR3 is CASSEWGLADTQYF. CDR3 bases: TGTGCCAGCAGTGAATGGGGACTGGCAGATACGCAGTATTTT.

The rearrangement uses TRBV5-6 and TRBJ1-3; D gene ambiguous. Between the trimmed V and J ends, which lost 5 bases and 0 bases, there was a span of 9 bases. Germline CDR1 reads SGHDT; CDR2 reads YYEEEE. The CDR3 runs 14 residues. The CDR3 DNA follows: TGTGCCAGCAGTCTAATGAGCTCTGGAAACACCATATATTTT. Translation gives CASSLMSSGNTIYF.

The genes are TRBV4-1 and TRBJ1-1; 10 bases fit TRBD1. V shed 1 base and J 5 bases; nucleotides not matched to a gene: 4. The CDR3 contains 15 residues. Per the germline V gene, CDR1 is MGHRA and CDR2 is YSYEKL. The CDR3 nucleotides read TGCGCCAGCAGCCAAGGGGACAGGGGAGGGACTGAAGCTTTCTTT. Translated, it gives CASSQGDRGGTEAFF.